The T cell receptor (beta chain) described here comes from a study of blood T cell repertoires in COVID-19. Study summary: T cells, B-cell-depleted T cells, or PBMCs provided the cDNA or gDNA that served as material.

Original data processing: From reference gene primer amplification, estimates of nucleated cell counts were derived. Sequenced by immunoSEQ multiplex PCR; TCRdb stores in-frame clones only, minus some. That table is the source of V, J and clone size, and D and trimming were worked out from the DNA. The profile shows approximately 250,000 clones, 70% to 90% of them singletons. V gave up 1 base and J gave up 0 bases; unmatched junction bases: 0. CDR3 length: 15 residues. CDR1 and CDR2 from the germline V gene are SGHNT and YYREEE (reference sequence). Those enrolled in Seattle joined during active infection and were followed longitudinally afterward.

The sample taken for sequencing was peripheral blood. This TCR derives from a woman between 70 and 85 years old with COVID-19, enrolled during active disease. V usage is TRBV5-4 and J usage is TRBJ2-2, with 7 bases matching TRBD2. The CDR3 DNA reads TGTGCCAGCAGCTTGCGGGGGGCGAACACCGGGGAGCTGTTTTTT. Its translation is CASSLRGANTGELFF.